The 8 T cell receptor beta chains below all came from one sample that was sequenced in a study of Graves' ophthalmopathy and Graves' hyperthyroidism (dated by TCRdb to the late 2010s). Sequenced using an Illumina HiSeq 2000. For repertoire sequencing, the TCR beta CDR3 regions were amplified from RNA transcripts. The first round of RT-PCR was done with HTBI primers and the Qiagen OneStep RT-PCR kit, and was followed by a second round of multiplex PCR, then size selection and purification. The public reads were run again by TCRdb, first through fastp at Q25 and then through MiXCR, and only productive beta chains were kept. CDR3 protein duplicates are merged, each entry listing the most common genes and DNA. This sample has about 240,000 distinct CDR3 sequences in its table, and around 42% of those were observed once. Around half of the sample goes to the ten largest clones. The sample consisted of peripheral blood. These receptors all come from an adult man with Graves' ophthalmopathy.

This clonotype was counted only a few times. One junction end disagrees with the germline gene, perhaps due to a read error. The V and J genes are TRBV2 and TRBJ1-1; a possible D gene is TRBD1 (5 bases). This CDR3 is built from 14 residues. Germline CDR1 reads SNHLY; CDR2 reads FYNNEI. For the CDR3, the DNA is TGTGCCAGCAGTGAGGTTGAACGGGGCACTGAAGTTTTCTTT. Protein: CASSEVERGTEVFF.

The chain is built from TRBV5-1 and TRBJ1-6; weak D call: TRBD1 (5 bases). CDR3 length: 15 residues. Looked up from germline, CDR1 is SGHRS and CDR2 is YFSETQ. V shed 0 bases and J shed 10 bases, with 14 bases lying between them. The CDR3 here is CASSLEGAPKSPLHF. The CDR3 nucleotides are TGCGCCAGCAGCTTGGAAGGGGCGCCGAAGTCACCCCTCCACTTT.

V and J are TRBV7-3 and TRBJ2-7, with unresolved D. Germline CDR1 SGHTA, CDR2 FQGTGA. The germline V and J ends were trimmed by 8 bases and 0 bases, with 8 bases remaining between them. The CDR3 contains 12 residues. Written as DNA, the CDR3 is TGTGCCAGCGGCGCCAGCTCCTACGAGCAGTACTTC. This codes for CASGASSYEQYF.

The CDR3 protein is CASSVDPWAGGVDEQYF. Here the CDR3 DNA reads TGTGCCAGCAGTGTGGACCCCTGGGCGGGGGGCGTCGACGAGCAGTACTTC. This chain joins TRBV2 and TRBJ2-7; 8 bases are a match to TRBD2. The CDR3 totals 17 residues. Germline V gene sequence: CDR1 SNHLY, CDR2 FYNNEI. With 4 bases clipped from V and 5 bases from J, the junction kept 16 bases outside the gene matches. The full variable domain, its missing parts supplied by reference TRBV2 and TRBJ2-7, is EPEVTQTPSHQVTQMGQEVILRCVPISNHLYFYWYRQILGQKVEFLVSFYNNEISEKSEIFDDQFSVERPDGSNFTLKIRSTKLEDSAMYFCASSVDPWAGGVDEQYFGPGTRLTVT.

The rearrangement joins TRBV9 to TRBJ1-6; TRBD1 might be the D (5 bases). Germline V lookup: CDR1 SGDLS, CDR2 YYNGEE. The CDR3 extends over 16 amino acids. Trimming cost V 4 bases and J 2 bases, with 13 bases left between them. The CDR3 bases are TGTGCCAGCAGCCGGGGGTATCCGGCCTATAATTCACCCCTCCACTTT. Protein product: CASSRGYPAYNSPLHF.

The rearrangement joins TRBV7-2 to TRBJ2-3; D is perhaps TRBD2 (5 bases). CDR3 length equals 15 residues. Germline assignment: CDR1 SGHTA and CDR2 FQGNSA. V lost 3 bases and J 2 bases, leaving 12 bases between the germline ends. The CDR3 loop reads CASSLSGTSTDTQYF. CDR3 nucleotides: TGTGCCAGCAGCTTGAGCGGCACGTCCACAGATACGCAGTATTTT.

This clonotype appeared a single time. The chain uses TRBV19 and TRBJ2-5, with D possibly being TRBD1 (5 bases). In germline, CDR1 is LNHDA, CDR2 SQIVND (reference sequence). V lost 6 bases to trimming and J lost 5 bases, with 16 bases between them. This CDR3 has 14 amino acids. The CDR3 DNA follows: TGTGCCAGTAGAGAGTGGGGCCTAGGGGAGACCCAGTACTTC. Protein sequence: CASREWGLGETQYF. The full variable domain, its missing parts supplied by reference TRBV19 and TRBJ2-5, is DGGITQSPKYLFRKEGQNVTLSCEQNLNHDAMYWYRQDPGQGLRLIYYSQIVNDFQKGDIAEGYSVSREKKESFPLTVTSAQKNPTAFYLCASREWGLGETQYFGPGTRLLVL.

CDR3 DNA: TGTGCCAGCAGCTCGGAGACTAGGATCACAGATACGCAGTATTTT. Translation: CASSSETRITDTQYF. The chain is built from TRBV7-6 and TRBJ2-3; tentatively, D is TRBD2 (6 bases). With 4 bases removed from V and 2 bases from J, the gap between germline ends came to 13 bases. Germline CDR1 SGHVS, CDR2 FNYEAQ. The CDR3 spans 15 residues.